This is a list of T cell receptor beta chains from one sample in a study of OX40 agonist ivuxolimab in advanced cancers. Using immunoSEQ multiplex PCR, the repertoire was profiled, and TCRdb retains in-frame clones only, with some absent. The table records about 81,000 clones, approximately 90% of them present only once. Sequencing was performed on CD4+ or CD8+ T cells sorted from blood, taken in a trial of the OX40 agonist ivuxolimab. The receptors were gathered from an adult with an advanced solid tumor such as melanoma, head and neck, liver or kidney cancer. The CDR3 runs from the conserved cysteine through the conserved F or W. The D gene is left open where the match is weak. Not every row has a clone size; where given, it reads once, few, many or a size class.

clone size: once; V gene: TRBV5-1; J gene: TRBJ1-4; D gene: .; CDR3 DNA: TGCGCCAGCAGCTTGAGTAACAGTGGGGAAAAACTGTTTTTT; CDR3 protein: CASSLSNSGEKLFF
clone size: .; V gene: TRBV15; J gene: TRBJ2-7; D gene: TRBD1; CDR3 DNA: TGTGCCACCAGCAGAGAAGATGGGACAGGGACCTACGAGCAGTACTTC; CDR3 protein: CATSREDGTGTYEQYF
clone size: .; V gene: TRBV11-1; J gene: TRBJ1-1; D gene: .; CDR3 DNA: TGTGCCAGCGGGAGACAGCGGAACACTGAAGCTTTCTTT; CDR3 protein: CASGRQRNTEAFF
clone size: .; V gene: TRBV6-1; J gene: TRBJ2-5; D gene: .; CDR3 DNA: TGTGCCAGTACGAGGGGGGTGAAAGAGACCCAGTACTTC; CDR3 protein: CASTRGVKETQYF
clone size: .; V gene: TRBV7-9; J gene: TRBJ2-3; D gene: .; CDR3 DNA: TGTGCCAGCAGCCCGACAGCAGATACGCAGTATTTT; CDR3 protein: CASSPTADTQYF
clone size: few; V gene: TRBV6-4; J gene: TRBJ1-1; D gene: .; CDR3 DNA: TGTGCCAGCAGTGACTCTTCTATGAACACTGAAGCTTTCTTT; CDR3 protein: CASSDSSMNTEAFF
clone size: .; V gene: TRBV18; J gene: TRBJ1-4; D gene: .; CDR3 DNA: TGTGCCAGCTCAGGCCTACCACCCAAACTGTTTTTT; CDR3 protein: CASSGLPPKLFF
clone size: once; V gene: TRBV10-2; J gene: TRBJ1-3; D gene: .; CDR3 DNA: TGCGCCAGCATAGGGCCTCCCGGGACAACTGGAAACACCATATATTTT; CDR3 protein: CASIGPPGTTGNTIYF
clone size: .; V gene: TRBV11-2; J gene: TRBJ2-3; D gene: .; CDR3 DNA: TGTGCCAGCAGCCCCTGGACCTCGGGGGGCACAGATACGCAGTATTTT; CDR3 protein: CASSPWTSGGTDTQYF
clone size: medium-sized; V gene: TRBV19; J gene: TRBJ1-4; D gene: .; CDR3 DNA: TGTGCCAGTACTCGAGCAAGGGGCCCTTCGTGGCTGTTTTTT; CDR3 protein: CASTRARGPSWLFF
clone size: .; V gene: TRBV28; J gene: TRBJ2-3; D gene: TRBD1; CDR3 DNA: TGTGCCAGCAGTTCCCACCCAGGGGGAGATAGCACAGATACGCAGTATTTT; CDR3 protein: CASSSHPGGDSTDTQYF
clone size: .; V gene: TRBV5-8; J gene: TRBJ1-1; D gene: .; CDR3 DNA: TGTGCCAGCTTGACGGGTCGGCTGAACACTGAAGCTTTCTTT; CDR3 protein: CASLTGRLNTEAFF
clone size: .; V gene: TRBV18; J gene: TRBJ2-1; D gene: .; CDR3 DNA: TGTGCCAGCTCACCGCGTGGAGGGGACAGAAACAATGAGCAGTTCTTC; CDR3 protein: CASSPRGGDRNNEQFF
clone size: .; V gene: TRBV7-9; J gene: TRBJ1-1; D gene: TRBD1; CDR3 DNA: TGTGCCAGCAGCTTAGCGGGACAGTTGAACACTGAAGCTTTCTTT; CDR3 protein: CASSLAGQLNTEAFF
clone size: .; V gene: TRBV6-1; J gene: TRBJ1-1; D gene: .; CDR3 DNA: TGTGCCAGCAGTGAAGGGTTCGGGACACTGTACGAAGCTTTCTTT; CDR3 protein: CASSEGFGTLYEAFF
clone size: .; V gene: TRBV14; J gene: TRBJ1-6; D gene: .; CDR3 DNA: TGTGCCAGCAGCCATTTTGCTTTGACCCTCCCAAGATTACTACCGGTGCTTTCACCCCTCCACTTT; CDR3 protein: CASSHFALTLPRLLPVLSPLHF
clone size: .; V gene: TRBV4-2; J gene: TRBJ1-5; D gene: .; CDR3 DNA: TGTGCCAGCAGCCAGGAACAGGGCAATCAGCCCCAGCATTTT; CDR3 protein: CASSQEQGNQPQHF
clone size: .; V gene: TRBV6-1; J gene: TRBJ2-1; D gene: .; CDR3 DNA: TGTGCCAGCAGTGAAAGCGGAGGTCACTCCTACAATGAGCAGTTCTTC; CDR3 protein: CASSESGGHSYNEQFF
clone size: .; V gene: TRBV7-3; J gene: TRBJ2-2; D gene: .; CDR3 DNA: TGTGCCAGCAGCTTAATCCTAAACACCGGGGAGCTGTTTTTT; CDR3 protein: CASSLILNTGELFF
clone size: .; V gene: TRBV7-2; J gene: TRBJ2-2; D gene: .; CDR3 DNA: TGTGCCAGCAGCACTAACCCCGACACCAAGCTGTTTTTT; CDR3 protein: CASSTNPDTKLFF
clone size: .; V gene: TRBV5-6; J gene: TRBJ2-6; D gene: .; CDR3 DNA: TGTGCCAGCAGCTTTCGTTACCGGGGCGGCTCTGGGGCCAACGTCCTGACTTTC; CDR3 protein: CASSFRYRGGSGANVLTF
clone size: .; V gene: TRBV7-2; J gene: TRBJ1-2; D gene: TRBD1; CDR3 DNA: TGTGCCAGCAGCTTAGAATGGTCTACAGGGGGGGTGTATGGCTACACCTTC; CDR3 protein: CASSLEWSTGGVYGYTF
clone size: .; V gene: TRBV5-1; J gene: TRBJ2-5; D gene: .; CDR3 DNA: TGCGCCAGCAGCTTGGGTCGCAAACAAGAGACCCAGTACTTC; CDR3 protein: CASSLGRKQETQYF
clone size: .; V gene: TRBV5-1; J gene: TRBJ2-2; D gene: .; CDR3 DNA: TGCGCCAGCAGCTCGACAGAAAGTAACACCGGGGAGCTGTTTTTT; CDR3 protein: CASSSTESNTGELFF
clone size: .; V gene: TRBV5-1; J gene: TRBJ1-5; D gene: .; CDR3 DNA: TGCGCCAGCAGGTCCGGCCAGGGTGGCAATCAGCCCCAGCATTTT; CDR3 protein: CASRSGQGGNQPQHF
clone size: .; V gene: TRBV14; J gene: TRBJ1-2; D gene: TRBD1; CDR3 DNA: TGTGCCAGCAGCCCCTTGACAGGGCGGTATGGCTACACCTTC; CDR3 protein: CASSPLTGRYGYTF
clone size: .; V gene: TRBV6-5; J gene: TRBJ2-1; D gene: .; CDR3 DNA: TGTGCCAGCAGTTACTCCAGTAGCTCCTACAATGAGCAGTTCTTC; CDR3 protein: CASSYSSSSYNEQFF
clone size: once; V gene: TRBV5-1; J gene: TRBJ1-2; D gene: TRBD1; CDR3 DNA: TGCGCCAGCGCGCCGGGACAGGGGGTATATGACTATGGCTACACCTTC; CDR3 protein: CASAPGQGVYDYGYTF
clone size: .; V gene: TRBV18; J gene: TRBJ1-4; D gene: .; CDR3 DNA: TGTGCCAGCTCCCTGGACTCAAGCGTTGGAAAACTGTTTTTT; CDR3 protein: CASSLDSSVGKLFF
clone size: .; V gene: TRBV5-4; J gene: TRBJ1-2; D gene: TRBD1; CDR3 DNA: TGTGCCAGCAGCTTGCAGGGGGCAGGGTATGGCTACACCTTC; CDR3 protein: CASSLQGAGYGYTF
clone size: once; V gene: TRBV7-3; J gene: TRBJ2-5; D gene: TRBD2; CDR3 DNA: TGTGCCAGCAGCTCGGGAGGGGAAGAGACCCAGTACTTC; CDR3 protein: CASSSGGEETQYF
clone size: .; V gene: TRBV19; J gene: TRBJ2-1; D gene: .; CDR3 DNA: TGTGCCAGTAGTATCCGGGCTCGGAATGAGCAGTTCTTC; CDR3 protein: CASSIRARNEQFF
clone size: .; V gene: TRBV19; J gene: TRBJ2-1; D gene: .; CDR3 DNA: TGTGCCAGTAGTAGTGTAGGGACGCGCGGGGCCCCTTATGAGCAGTTCTTC; CDR3 protein: CASSSVGTRGAPYEQFF
clone size: .; V gene: TRBV5-1; J gene: TRBJ2-3; D gene: TRBD2; CDR3 DNA: TGCGCCAGCAGCTCCGGGACTAGTGGGGGGGCAGATACGCAGTATTTT; CDR3 protein: CASSSGTSGGADTQYF
clone size: .; V gene: TRBV14; J gene: TRBJ1-5; D gene: TRBD1; CDR3 DNA: TGTGCCAGCAGCCCAGGGGGGGTTCAGCCCCAGCATTTT; CDR3 protein: CASSPGGVQPQHF
clone size: .; V gene: TRBV5-1; J gene: TRBJ2-3; D gene: .; CDR3 DNA: TGCGCCAGCAGCTTGGTTGGTAGGTGGGGCACAGATACGCAGTATTTT; CDR3 protein: CASSLVGRWGTDTQYF
clone size: .; V gene: TRBV28; J gene: TRBJ2-3; D gene: .; CDR3 DNA: TGTGCCAGCAGTCTCCGTATGGGGGCTGGTGAAGATACGCAGTATTTT; CDR3 protein: CASSLRMGAGEDTQYF
clone size: .; V gene: TRBV5-6; J gene: TRBJ2-3; D gene: TRBD1; CDR3 DNA: TGTGCCAGCAGCTTGGGGGACAGCCGCACAGATACGCAGTATTTT; CDR3 protein: CASSLGDSRTDTQYF
clone size: .; V gene: TRBV5-4; J gene: TRBJ2-1; D gene: TRBD2; CDR3 DNA: TGTGCCAGCAGCCCCGGGACTAGTGGGGGGCCACATGAGCAGTTCTTC; CDR3 protein: CASSPGTSGGPHEQFF
clone size: once; V gene: TRBV6-1; J gene: TRBJ2-1; D gene: .; CDR3 DNA: TGTGCCAGCAGTGGTCCTAGTGGGGGGGCCAATGAGCAGTTCTTC; CDR3 protein: CASSGPSGGANEQFF
clone size: .; V gene: TRBV7-6; J gene: TRBJ2-3; D gene: .; CDR3 DNA: TGTGCCAGCAGCCCCTCTGTGGGGGGCCGAGATACGCAGTATTTT; CDR3 protein: CASSPSVGGRDTQYF
clone size: .; V gene: TRBV5-1; J gene: TRBJ2-3; D gene: .; CDR3 DNA: TGCGCCAGCGGGGGATACGAAGAAGATACGCAGTATTTT; CDR3 protein: CASGGYEEDTQYF
clone size: once; V gene: TRBV18; J gene: TRBJ1-1; D gene: TRBD1; CDR3 DNA: TGTGCCAGCTCTCAGTACCCGACAGGGAGGGATGAAGCTTTCTTT; CDR3 protein: CASSQYPTGRDEAFF
clone size: .; V gene: TRBV28; J gene: TRBJ1-6; D gene: TRBD1; CDR3 DNA: TGTGCCAGCAGTTTAGAGGATCTCGGGACAGCCTATTCACCCCTCCACTTT; CDR3 protein: CASSLEDLGTAYSPLHF
clone size: .; V gene: TRBV6-6; J gene: TRBJ1-5; D gene: .; CDR3 DNA: TGTGCCAGCGTCCAGATCCCCGGCGGCAATCAGCCCCAGCATTTT; CDR3 protein: CASVQIPGGNQPQHF
clone size: .; V gene: TRBV7-2; J gene: TRBJ2-4; D gene: .; CDR3 DNA: TGTGCCAGCAGCGCCGACCCGAGGGGCATTCAGTACTTC; CDR3 protein: CASSADPRGIQYF
clone size: .; V gene: TRBV11-1; J gene: TRBJ2-5; D gene: TRBD1; CDR3 DNA: TGTGCCAGCAGCCCAGGACAGGGGGGAGAGGAGACCCAGTACTTC; CDR3 protein: CASSPGQGGEETQYF
clone size: .; V gene: TRBV2; J gene: TRBJ1-1; D gene: .; CDR3 DNA: TGTGCCAGCAGTCCTTACCACAGGATTGGTGCTTTCTTT; CDR3 protein: CASSPYHRIGAFF
clone size: .; V gene: TRBV6-6; J gene: TRBJ1-2; D gene: .; CDR3 DNA: TGTGCCAGCACCCTCGGGGGGGGCGGCTACACCTTC; CDR3 protein: CASTLGGGGYTF
clone size: once; V gene: TRBV5-4; J gene: TRBJ2-1; D gene: .; CDR3 DNA: TGTGCCAGCAGCTCCAAACTAGTGGGGGGCAACAATGAGCAGTTCTTC; CDR3 protein: CASSSKLVGGNNEQFF